These 15 T cell receptor beta chains were sequenced from one sample in a study of blood T cell repertoires in COVID-19. The data were produced by immunoSEQ multiplex PCR, yet TCRdb's version contains in-frame clones alone and is incomplete. The sample lists 150,000 to 200,000 clones, over 90% seen once, with 2% in the top ten. Material for sequencing was peripheral blood. These receptors were obtained from a woman aged 60-75 years with COVID-19, enrolled during active disease.

This chain connects TRBV19 to TRBJ2-5; TRBD1 aligns across 12 bases. CDR3 length equals 15 residues. The germline gives CDR1 LNHDA, CDR2 SQIVND (reference sequence). V shed 3 bases and J 5 bases; nucleotides not matched to a gene: 4. The DNA of the CDR3 is TGTGCCAGTAGTATGGGACAGGGGGCGTTTGAGACCCAGTACTTC. Protein: CASSMGQGAFETQYF.

This chain links TRBV4-3 with TRBJ1-1; 10 bases line up with TRBD1. With 5 bases clipped from V and 3 bases from J, the junction kept 6 bases outside the gene matches. This CDR3 contains 15 residues. The germline V gene encodes CDR1 LGHNA and CDR2 YSLEER. This CDR3 reads CASSSTGGRYTEAFF. CDR3 sequence (DNA): TGCGCCAGCAGCTCGACAGGGGGCAGGTACACTGAAGCTTTCTTT.

The gene calls are TRBV7-2 and TRBJ2-7; 7 bases align to TRBD1. The V gene end was trimmed by 2 bases and the J gene end by 2 bases; junction bases not matched to a gene: 6. Per germline, CDR1 SGHTA and CDR2 FQGNSA. The CDR3 contains 15 residues. The CDR3 region is CASSLSPGQPYEQYF. The CDR3 DNA reads TGTGCCAGCAGCTTATCTCCGGGACAGCCCTACGAGCAGTACTTC.

The rearrangement joins TRBV25-1 to TRBJ1-1; 9 positions match TRBD1. The germline gives CDR1 MGHDK, CDR2 SYGVNS. V was clipped by 7 bases and J by 4 bases; unmatched bases: 4. The CDR3 sequence is 13 residues long. This CDR3 is CASTMTGGTEAFF. The CDR3 DNA reads TGTGCCAGCACCATGACAGGGGGCACTGAAGCTTTCTTT.

The chain carries TRBV9 and TRBJ1-2, with TRBD1 matching 9 bases. This CDR3 has 15 residues. The trim removed 5 bases at V and 2 bases at J, leaving 7 bases unmatched. The germline V gene has CDR1 SGDLS and CDR2 YYNGEE. This CDR3 is CASSTGGRANYGYTF. In nucleotides, the CDR3 is TGTGCCAGCAGTACAGGGGGCCGAGCGAACTATGGCTACACCTTC.

V and J are TRBV18 and TRBJ1-1, with 7 bases identical to TRBD1. CDR1 is KGHSH and CDR2 is LQKENI in the germline V gene. With V trimmed by 4 bases and J by 1 base, 3 bases remained unmatched. The CDR3 length is 14 residues. CDR3: CASSLRTGNTEAFF. The CDR3, as DNA: TGTGCCAGCTCACTTCGGACAGGGAACACTGAAGCTTTCTTT.

The table lists this clone with a count of one. The rearrangement links TRBV5-1 to TRBJ1-1; 9 bases map to TRBD1. J lost 5 bases, V lost 4 bases, and 6 bases had no gene match. The CDR3 covers 14 residues. The V gene's germline CDR1 is SGHRS and CDR2 YFSETQ. CDR3 nucleotide sequence: TGCGCCAGCAGCCAAGGACAGGGGCGAACTGAAGCTTTCTTT. This encodes CASSQGQGRTEAFF. Full variable domain (remainder filled in from reference TRBV5-1 and TRBJ1-1): KAGVTQTPRYLIKTRGQQVTLSCSPISGHRSVSWYQQTPGQGLQFLFEYFSETQRNKGNFPGRFSGRQFSNSRSEMNVSTLELGDSALYLCASSQGQGRTEAFFGQGTRLTVV.

The CDR3 loop reads CASSQDRGFGNTIYF. Here the CDR3 DNA reads TGCGCCAGCAGCCAAGATCGGGGGTTTGGAAACACCATATATTTT. The rearrangement uses TRBV4-3 and TRBJ1-3; D is perhaps TRBD1 (5 bases). Germline V gene data show CDR1 as LGHNA and CDR2 as YSLEER. This CDR3 comprises 15 residues. The V gene lost 0 bases and the J gene lost 3 bases, with 9 bases spanning the gap.

The chain joins TRBV6-1 to TRBJ1-2; no reliable D call. The ends were cut back, 2 bases at V and 0 bases at J, with 13 bases in the middle. The CDR3 sequence is 16 residues long. Looked up from germline, CDR1 is MNHNS and CDR2 is SASEGT. CDR3: CASSELQPPSNYGYTF. The CDR3 bases are TGTGCCAGCAGTGAATTACAGCCTCCCTCTAACTATGGCTACACCTTC.

This clone was detected only a few times. The chain joins TRBV3-1 (or the pseudogene TRBV3-2) to TRBJ1-2; TRBD1 is a possible D gene (5 bases). The germline V gene has CDR1 LGHDT and CDR2 YNNKEL (reference sequence). V was clipped by 1 base and J by 4 bases, with 16 bases between them. There are 16 residues in the CDR3. The CDR3 sequence: CASSQGGSPPSYGYTF. The CDR3 DNA follows: TGTGCCAGCAGCCAAGGGGGCTCCCCCCCTTCCTATGGCTACACCTTC.

V and J are TRBV7-9 and TRBJ1-1; D is uncertain. Germline V gene sequence: CDR1 SEHNR, CDR2 FQNEAQ (reference sequence). The CDR3 length is 16 residues. V lost 7 bases and J lost 3, with 21 bases in between. The CDR3 DNA reads TGTGCCAGCACCAGAATTCGGGGATCAAAAGACACTGAAGCTTTCTTT. It is translated as CASTRIRGSKDTEAFF.

V is TRBV18 and J is TRBJ1-1, with 7 bases aligning to TRBD1. The germline gives CDR1 KGHSH, CDR2 LQKENI. The CDR3 runs to 14 residues. The V and J ends lost 3 bases and 8 bases, in that order; junction bases with no gene match: 9. The CDR3: CASSPKGQNLEAFF. The CDR3 DNA follows: TGTGCCAGCTCACCCAAGGGACAGAATCTGGAAGCTTTCTTT.

The gene calls are TRBV27 and TRBJ1-2, with no clear D. The CDR3 length is 14 residues. Trimming left V 3 bases short and J 2 bases short, with 10 bases between. The germline V gene encodes CDR1 MNHEY and CDR2 SMNVEV (reference sequence). The CDR3 loop is CASSLLAGNYGYTF. The CDR3 DNA is TGTGCCAGCAGTTTGTTAGCCGGGAACTATGGCTACACCTTC.

The chain couples TRBV14 to TRBJ2-3; TRBD1 is a possible D gene (6 bases). The CDR3 has 15 residues. The V gene lost 4 bases and the J gene lost 3 bases, with 14 bases spanning the gap. Germline V gene lookup returns CDR1 SGHDN and CDR2 FVKESK. The CDR3 sequence is CASSPQGLITDTQYF. CDR3 nucleotides: TGTGCCAGCAGCCCCCAGGGGCTAATAACAGATACGCAGTATTTT.

The DNA for the CDR3 is TGCAGTGCTAGTATTGGGCAAGCGAACACCGGGGAGCTGTTTTTT. Protein sequence: CSASIGQANTGELFF. The chain is built from TRBV20-1 and TRBJ2-2, with D unclear. In germline, CDR1 is DFQATT, CDR2 SNEGSKA (reference sequence). The V end lost 3 bases, the J end lost 0 bases, and 11 bases lay between the germline ends. The CDR3 length is 15 residues.